This TCR beta chain comes out of a study of cytomegalovirus exposure and HLA in healthy donors. Study-level results: The authors enumerated over 150 TCR beta chains as linked to cytomegalovirus.

The CDR3 has 14 amino acids. Trimming removed 4 bases at V and 4 bases at J, with 14 bases between. Per germline, CDR1 MDHEN and CDR2 SYDVKM. The assay was immunoSEQ multiplex PCR, and TCRdb's table has in-frame clones only and misses some. The repertoire has tens of thousands of clones, 85% of them found once; the top ten carry approximately 22%. With regard to this clone: The antigen is undetermined.

The sample taken for sequencing was PBMCs. The source of this sequence is a man between 18 and 29 years old in good health and CMV-seropositive. The genes are TRBV28 and TRBJ2-7; D is unresolved. The CDR3 is CASSSISVQYEQYF. CDR3 DNA sequence: TGTGCCAGCAGTTCAATCAGCGTTCAGTACGAGCAGTACTTC.